The 21 T cell receptor beta chains presented below share a single source sample, sequenced in a study of T cells expressing NK-cell markers. After re-calling the 5' RACE reads, TCRdb lists one entry per CDR3 protein, DNA absent. This repertoire includes roughly 420,000 distinct CDR3 sequences. The sequenced material came from blood T cells: a sorted CD56 or NKG2C T cell subset, CD4+ or CD8+ T cells, or bulk PBMC T cells (not recorded which). The receptors shown here come from a woman aged 18 to 75 in good health.

CDR3 sequence reads: CASSPRDAYEQYF. The rearrangement uses TRBV5-1 and TRBJ2-7; TCRdb selects TRBD1, and the lack of DNA leaves this call unchecked. The germline CDR1 and CDR2 sequences are SGHRS and YFSETQ. This CDR3 has 13 residues.

The J gene is TRBJ2-2, the V gene TRBV12-3 or TRBV12-4. The CDR3 is 11 residues long. CDR3 sequence: CAIENTGELFF.

The V and J genes are TRBV20-1 and TRBJ2-5; lacking DNA, the TRBD1 call made by TCRdb goes unchecked. From germline, CDR1 is DFQATT and CDR2 SNEGSKA (reference sequence). The CDR3 has 14 amino acids. The CDR3 is CSAREGRGRETQYF.

V usage is TRBV12-3 or TRBV12-4 and J usage is TRBJ2-5; TCRdb designates TRBD1, a call that cannot be tested without DNA. This CDR3 is 17 amino acids long. This CDR3 is CASSLMGPGNGGETQYF.

This chain connects TRBV6-5 to TRBJ2-4; the TCRdb D gene call, TRBD2, has no DNA to confirm it. In germline, CDR1 is MNHEY, CDR2 SVGAGI. The CDR3 loop spans 17 amino acids. CDR3 region: CASSYGSGGPRKNIQYF.

The chain uses TRBV12-3 or TRBV12-4 and TRBJ1-6; the TRBD1 assignment by TCRdb is unverifiable without DNA. CDR3 length: 14 residues. Here the CDR3 reads CASSGVQGVSPLHF.

The rearrangement links TRBV12-3 or TRBV12-4 to TRBJ1-6. The CDR3 is 14 amino acids. CDR3: CASSFESTGSPLHF.

The V gene is TRBV7-2, the J gene TRBJ1-3; with no DNA, the TCRdb D assignment of TRBD1 cannot be verified. The CDR3 is 15 amino acids. Germline V lookup: CDR1 SGHTA, CDR2 FQGNSA. The CDR3 sequence: CASSVDRVSGNTIYF.

This sequence joins TRBV7-9 and TRBJ2-7. Germline V gene data show CDR1 as SEHNR and CDR2 as FQNEAQ (reference sequence). The length of the CDR3 is 14 residues. The chain's CDR3 is CASSSRTDFYEQYF.

The chain employs TRBV7-2 and TRBJ1-2; TCRdb's D gene call, TRBD1, goes unchecked for lack of DNA. The CDR3 is 12 residues long. The germline V gene has CDR1 SGHTA and CDR2 FQGNSA. This CDR3 is CASSFPQGAPSF.

The chain couples TRBV3-1 to TRBJ1-2; TCRdb's D gene call, TRBD1, goes unchecked for lack of DNA. The germline CDR1 and CDR2 sequences are LGHDT and YNNKEL (reference sequence). The CDR3 has 13 amino acids. This CDR3 is CASSHLWTDGYTF.

This chain connects TRBV7-7 to TRBJ2-5. The CDR3 consists of 15 residues. Germline CDR1 reads SSHAT; CDR2 reads FNYEAQ (reference sequence). The CDR3 here is CASSLVWTPQETQYF.

J is TRBJ2-7 and V is TRBV25-1; TCRdb indicates TRBD2, and absent DNA this call remains unverified. This CDR3 region has 13 residues. Germline assignment: CDR1 MGHDK and CDR2 SYGVNS. CDR3 sequence reads: CASREAGSYEQYF.

CDR3 region: CASSRSDPTGELFF. This sequence joins TRBV6-1 and TRBJ2-2. Germline V gives CDR1 MNHNS, CDR2 SASEGT. This CDR3 region has 14 residues.

The chain joins TRBV7-2 to TRBJ2-5; absent DNA, TCRdb's TRBD1 call cannot be checked. The V gene's germline CDR1 is SGHTA and CDR2 FQGNSA. The CDR3 sequence is 19 residues long. This CDR3 reads CASSLARRAFRGTQETQYF.

The chain uses TRBV9 and TRBJ2-5. Germline-derived CDR1 and CDR2 are SGDLS and YYNGEE. This CDR3 comprises 14 residues. The CDR3 loop is CASSVTSRQETQYF. The whole variable domain, filled in from reference TRBV9 and TRBJ2-5, reads DSGVTQTPKHLITATGQRVTLRCSPRSGDLSVYWYQQSLDQGLQFLIQYYNGEERAKGNILERFSAQQFPDLHSELNLSSLELGDSALYFCASSVTSRQETQYFGPGTRLLVL.

This chain joins TRBV19 and TRBJ2-2; TCRdb calls TRBD1, which cannot be checked without DNA. This CDR3 has 14 amino acids. Germline V lookup: CDR1 LNHDA, CDR2 SQIVND (reference sequence). CDR3: CASSTVQVAGELFF.

J is TRBJ2-5 and V is TRBV29-1; without DNA, the TCRdb call of TRBD2 cannot be checked. The germline V gene encodes CDR1 SQVTM and CDR2 ANQGSEA. CDR3 length equals 14 residues. The CDR3: CSVGAGALQETQYF.

The CDR3 is CSGLLGYNEQFF. J is TRBJ2-1 and V is TRBV29-1; TCRdb's D call, TRBD1, is unchecked because there is no DNA. The CDR3 extends over 12 amino acids. CDR1 is SQVTM and CDR2 is ANQGSEA in the germline V gene.

The CDR3 spells CASSEPGGFYEQYF. V and J are TRBV19 and TRBJ2-7. CDR1 and CDR2 from the germline V gene are LNHDA and SQIVND (reference sequence). CDR3 length: 14 residues.

The rearrangement joins TRBV25-1 to TRBJ2-7; TCRdb indicates TRBD2, and absent DNA this call remains unverified. The CDR3 loop spans 14 amino acids. Germline V gene sequence: CDR1 MGHDK, CDR2 SYGVNS. CDR3 protein: CASSNQRGLYEQYF.